This is a list of T cell receptor beta chains from one sample in a study of cytomegalovirus exposure and HLA in healthy donors. Clones were read by immunoSEQ multiplex PCR, and TCRdb kept only the in-frame ones, dropping some. The sample lists more than 100,000 clones; around 76% were seen once. Sample: PBMCs. These receptors were obtained from a man aged 55 to 70 in good health and CMV-seropositive. The CDR3 runs from the conserved cysteine through the conserved F or W. D genes are given only for firm matches. A row's size may be missing; if present it is once, few, many or a size class.

v_gene: TRBV7-3
j_gene: TRBJ1-5
abundance: NA
d_gene: NA
len: 16
CDR3nt: TGTGCCAGCAGCTTGGGGACGGAGGGGAGCAATCAGCCCCAGCATTTT
CDR3aa: CASSLGTEGSNQPQHF

v_gene: TRBV5-1
j_gene: TRBJ2-3
abundance: NA
d_gene: NA
len: 14
CDR3nt: TGCGCCAGCAGCTTGGCGGGGGTTAGGGATACGCAGTATTTT
CDR3aa: CASSLAGVRDTQYF

v_gene: TRBV18
j_gene: TRBJ1-1
abundance: NA
d_gene: TRBD1
len: 16
CDR3nt: TGTGCCAGCTCACCACAACAGGGGAATATGAACACTGAAGCTTTCTTT
CDR3aa: CASSPQQGNMNTEAFF

v_gene: TRBV5-1
j_gene: TRBJ1-4
abundance: NA
d_gene: TRBD1
len: 14
CDR3nt: TGCGCCAGCAGCCGGACAGGGGAGGATGAAAAACTGTTTTTT
CDR3aa: CASSRTGEDEKLFF

v_gene: TRBV19
j_gene: TRBJ1-4
abundance: NA
d_gene: NA
len: 15
CDR3nt: TGTGCCAGTAGTATTGACAGCCCAACTAATGAAAAACTGTTTTTT
CDR3aa: CASSIDSPTNEKLFF

v_gene: TRBV5-1
j_gene: TRBJ2-7
abundance: NA
d_gene: TRBD1
len: 16
CDR3nt: TGCGCCAGCAGCTTGGTAGCCGGACAGGGGGCCGGGGAGCAGTACTTC
CDR3aa: CASSLVAGQGAGEQYF

v_gene: TRBV7-9
j_gene: TRBJ2-7
abundance: NA
d_gene: TRBD1
len: 17
CDR3nt: TGTGCCAGCAGCCATCGACAGGGGGCGAGGAGCTCCTACGAGCAGTACTTC
CDR3aa: CASSHRQGARSSYEQYF

v_gene: TRBV19
j_gene: TRBJ1-2
abundance: few
d_gene: NA
len: 15
CDR3nt: TGTGCCAGTAGTCTGCGCCTTATCCACGACTATGGCTACACCTTC
CDR3aa: CASSLRLIHDYGYTF

v_gene: TRBV19
j_gene: TRBJ2-7
abundance: NA
d_gene: TRBD1
len: 14
CDR3nt: TGTGCCAGTAGTACCTGGACAGGGACCTACGAGCAGTACTTC
CDR3aa: CASSTWTGTYEQYF

v_gene: TRBV7-3
j_gene: TRBJ2-7
abundance: NA
d_gene: TRBD1
len: 14
CDR3nt: TGTGCCAGCAGCTTAAGCAGGGACAGCTACGAGCAGTACTTC
CDR3aa: CASSLSRDSYEQYF

v_gene: TRBV28
j_gene: TRBJ1-2
abundance: NA
d_gene: TRBD1
len: 14
CDR3nt: TGTGCCAGCAGTATGGGACAGGGTTTTCATGGCTACACCTTC
CDR3aa: CASSMGQGFHGYTF

v_gene: TRBV2
j_gene: TRBJ2-7
abundance: NA
d_gene: TRBD1
len: 16
CDR3nt: TGTGCCAGCAGTGAAGCGCAGGGCCGACAGGGATATGAGCAGTACTTC
CDR3aa: CASSEAQGRQGYEQYF

v_gene: TRBV19
j_gene: TRBJ2-1
abundance: NA
d_gene: NA
len: 17
CDR3nt: TGTGCCAGTATCCCTGAGGCTTCTCGGAGCTCCTACAATGAGCAGTTCTTC
CDR3aa: CASIPEASRSSYNEQFF

v_gene: TRBV5-6
j_gene: TRBJ2-5
abundance: NA
d_gene: NA
len: 14
CDR3nt: TGTGCCAGCAGCCGAATGACTGGAGTAGAGACCCAGTACTTC
CDR3aa: CASSRMTGVETQYF

v_gene: TRBV7-8
j_gene: TRBJ2-7
abundance: large
d_gene: TRBD1
len: 14
CDR3nt: TGTGCCAGCAGCTTAGAGACAGGGGTCTACGAGCAGTACTTC
CDR3aa: CASSLETGVYEQYF

v_gene: TRBV7-9
j_gene: TRBJ1-1
abundance: NA
d_gene: NA
len: 13
CDR3nt: TGTGCCAGCAGCTTAAAACTCCTCACTGAAGCTTTCTTT
CDR3aa: CASSLKLLTEAFF

v_gene: TRBV2
j_gene: TRBJ1-5
abundance: NA
d_gene: TRBD1
len: 14
CDR3nt: TGTGCCAGCAGTGCTGGGACAGGGGGTCAGCCCCAGCATTTT
CDR3aa: CASSAGTGGQPQHF

v_gene: TRBV4-1
j_gene: TRBJ2-3
abundance: NA
d_gene: TRBD2
len: 16
CDR3nt: TGCGCCAGCAGCCGCTTAACTAGCGGTAGGACAGATACGCAGTATTTT
CDR3aa: CASSRLTSGRTDTQYF

v_gene: TRBV11-2
j_gene: TRBJ2-5
abundance: once
d_gene: NA
len: 15
CDR3nt: TGTGCCAGCAGCTTAGGGTCAGGCCCTGGGGAGACCCAGTACTTC
CDR3aa: CASSLGSGPGETQYF

v_gene: TRBV9
j_gene: TRBJ2-3
abundance: NA
d_gene: TRBD2
len: 17
CDR3nt: TGTGCCAGCAGCGTAGCTGGGGGGGACTTGGGCACAGATACGCAGTATTTT
CDR3aa: CASSVAGGDLGTDTQYF

v_gene: TRBV4-1
j_gene: TRBJ1-1
abundance: NA
d_gene: TRBD1
len: 15
CDR3nt: TGCGCCAGCAGCCAACCCAGGACAGGGAGGCCTGAAGCTTTCTTT
CDR3aa: CASSQPRTGRPEAFF

v_gene: TRBV9
j_gene: TRBJ1-5
abundance: NA
d_gene: NA
len: 14
CDR3nt: TGTGCCAGCAGCAGGGGATATAGCAATCAGCCCCAGCATTTT
CDR3aa: CASSRGYSNQPQHF